The clone carrying this TCR beta chain was found a few times. Its antigen is undetermined. These data originate in a study of T cell repertoires in cytomegalovirus infection. The study's findings and limits: People with CMV and the relevant HLA were identified by cumulative public TCR beta family frequency.

TCRdb reprocessed the reads with MiXCR, giving one entry per CDR3 protein. The table includes about 700,000 distinct CDR3 sequences, 33% detected once. V shed 1 base and J shed 7 bases, with 16 bases lying between them. The CDR3 loop spans 15 amino acids. The germline CDR1 and CDR2 sequences are SEHNR and FQNEAQ (reference sequence). The chain links TRBV7-9 to TRBJ2-5; maybe TRBD1 (6 bases). Here the sequenced sample was cultured PBMCs, taken from culture after CMV antigen stimulation. The receptor's source is a human donor in good health (CMV status not recorded). Some clones in this sample may be carry-over from other donors' samples. CDR3 sequence: CASSLEEVFRGTQYF. The CDR3 DNA follows: TGTGCCAGCAGCTTAGAGGAGGTCTTCAGGGGGACCCAGTACTTC.